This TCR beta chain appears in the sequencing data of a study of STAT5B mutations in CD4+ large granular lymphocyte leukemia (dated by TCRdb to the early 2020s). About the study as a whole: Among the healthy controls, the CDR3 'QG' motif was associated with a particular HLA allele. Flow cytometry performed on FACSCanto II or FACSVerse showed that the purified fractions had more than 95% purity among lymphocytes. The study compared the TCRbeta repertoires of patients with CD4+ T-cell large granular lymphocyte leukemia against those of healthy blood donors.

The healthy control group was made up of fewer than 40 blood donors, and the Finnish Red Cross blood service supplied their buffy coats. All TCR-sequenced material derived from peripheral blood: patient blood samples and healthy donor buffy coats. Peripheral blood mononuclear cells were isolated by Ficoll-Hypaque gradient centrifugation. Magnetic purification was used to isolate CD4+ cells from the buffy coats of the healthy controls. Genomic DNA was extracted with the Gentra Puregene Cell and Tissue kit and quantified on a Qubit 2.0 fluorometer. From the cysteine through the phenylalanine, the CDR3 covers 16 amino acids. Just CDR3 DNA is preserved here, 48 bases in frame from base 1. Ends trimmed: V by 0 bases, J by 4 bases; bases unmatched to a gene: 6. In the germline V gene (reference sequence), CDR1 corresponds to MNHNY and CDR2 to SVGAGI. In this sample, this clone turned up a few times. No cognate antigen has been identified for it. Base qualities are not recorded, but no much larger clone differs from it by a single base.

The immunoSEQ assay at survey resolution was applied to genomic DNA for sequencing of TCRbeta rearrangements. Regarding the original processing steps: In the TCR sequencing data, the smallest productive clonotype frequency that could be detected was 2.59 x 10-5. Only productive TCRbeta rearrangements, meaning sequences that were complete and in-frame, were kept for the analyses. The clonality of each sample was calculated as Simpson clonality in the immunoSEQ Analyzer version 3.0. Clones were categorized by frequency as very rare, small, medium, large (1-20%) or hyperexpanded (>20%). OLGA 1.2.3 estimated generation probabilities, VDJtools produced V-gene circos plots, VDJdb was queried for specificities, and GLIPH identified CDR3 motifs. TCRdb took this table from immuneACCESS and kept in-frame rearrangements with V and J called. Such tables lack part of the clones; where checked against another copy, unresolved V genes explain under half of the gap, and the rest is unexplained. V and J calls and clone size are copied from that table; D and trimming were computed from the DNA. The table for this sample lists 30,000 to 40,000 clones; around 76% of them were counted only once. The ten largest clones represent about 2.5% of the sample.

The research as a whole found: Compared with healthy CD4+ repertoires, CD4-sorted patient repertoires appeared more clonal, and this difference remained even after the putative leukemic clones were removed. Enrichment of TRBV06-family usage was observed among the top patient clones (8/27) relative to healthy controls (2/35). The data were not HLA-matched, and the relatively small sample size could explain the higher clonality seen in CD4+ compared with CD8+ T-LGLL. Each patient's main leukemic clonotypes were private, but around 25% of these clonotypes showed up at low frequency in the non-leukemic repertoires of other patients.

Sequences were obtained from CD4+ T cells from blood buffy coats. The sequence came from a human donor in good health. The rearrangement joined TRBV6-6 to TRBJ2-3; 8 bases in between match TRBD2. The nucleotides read TGTGCCAGCAGTTACTCAGGAGCGGGAGTAGCAGATACGCAGTATTTT. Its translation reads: CASSYSGAGVADTQYF.